The 2 T cell receptor beta chains presented below share a single source sample, sequenced in a study of coeliac disease. The protocol was immunoSEQ multiplex PCR, while the TCRdb copy is restricted to in-frame clones and leaves out a portion. Among approximately 3,000 clones listed, roughly 70% were seen once. Sequencing was performed on lymphocytes from the gut lamina propria. The source of these receptors is a man older than 75 without celiac disease.

The V gene is TRBV10-3, the J gene TRBJ2-1; 12 nucleotides match TRBD2. The trim removed 8 bases at V and 0 bases at J, leaving 5 bases unmatched. CDR3 length equals 16 residues. CDR1 and CDR2 (germline): ENHRY, SYGVKD. In DNA form, the CDR3 reads TGTGCCATCGGACTAGCGGGGTCGAGCTCCTACAATGAGCAGTTCTTC. As protein: CAIGLAGSSSYNEQFF.

This clone appeared once. V usage is TRBV5-4 and J usage is TRBJ2-2, with 8 bases aligning to TRBD1. The germline V gene has CDR1 SGHNT and CDR2 YYREEE (reference sequence). The CDR3 runs to 16 residues. With 3 bases clipped from V and 3 bases from J, the junction kept 7 bases outside the gene matches. CDR3 sequence reads: CASSSPQGEHTGELFF. The CDR3 DNA follows: TGTGCCAGCAGCTCGCCACAGGGGGAACACACCGGGGAGCTGTTTTTT.